This T cell receptor (beta chain) comes out of a study of T cells in Graves' hyperthyroidism and ophthalmopathy. Amplification yielded TCR beta CDR3 regions, with RNA transcripts as the source. RT-PCR in the first round (using the HTBI primer set) targeted the TCR CDR3. MiXCR was run by TCRdb on the multiplex PCR reads, yielding one entry per CDR3 protein. The sample has nearly 250,000 distinct CDR3 sequences, about 16% seen once. Exclusion criteria comprised uncontrolled infection, other autoimmune disease, pregnancy or lactation. For the diagnoses, clinical symptoms, serum thyroxine and TRAb, thyroid ultrasound and orbital computed tomography were used. Fresh peripheral blood, approximately 10 ml, was the source of the PBMCs. Overall study results and limits: In the analysis, a 13 V-J model separated ophthalmopathy from stable hyperthyroidism.

The sample holds many counts of this clonotype. What it binds is unknown. V lost 5 bases, J lost 4 bases, and 12 bases lay in between. Germline CDR1 is MDHEN and CDR2 is SYDVKM. The CDR3 covers 13 residues. Source material: blood. The J gene is TRBJ2-7, the V gene TRBV28, with a weak D call TRBD2 (6 bases). This TCR came from a woman aged 18-29 years with Graves' ophthalmopathy. CDR3 bases: TGTGCCAGCAGTCTTAGCGGCGCATACGAGCAGTACTTC. Translating it yields CASSLSGAYEQYF. The variable domain in full, with the rest retrieved from reference TRBV28 and TRBJ2-7, is DVKVTQSSRYLVKRTGEKVFLECVQDMDHENMFWYRQDPGLGLRLIYFSYDVKMKEKGDIPEGYSVSREKKERFSLILESASTNQTSMYLCASSLSGAYEQYFGPGTRLTVT.